The 23 T cell receptor beta chains below all came from one sample that was sequenced in a study of regulatory T cells in long-lasting Graves disease. Sample time point: newly diagnosed GD, antithyroid drugs for less than 3 months. The TCR library used RNA extracted from PBMCs. TCR beta libraries were built with iRepertoire HTBI primers and Arm-PCR of CDR3 regions. MiXCR was run by TCRdb on the multiplex PCR reads, yielding one entry per CDR3 protein. Among around 500,000 distinct CDR3 sequences listed, more than 15% were seen once. Separately, the same data were catalogued under a study of T cells in Graves' hyperthyroidism and ophthalmopathy.

Source: peripheral blood mononuclear cells (PBMCs), taken at new diagnosis, from a patient treated with antithyroid drugs. These receptors all stem from a woman aged 40-65 years with Graves disease.

A single count supports this clonotype. The chain couples TRBV19 to TRBJ2-2; 8 bases line up with TRBD1. CDR1 LNHDA and CDR2 SQIVND come from the germline V gene (reference sequence). The ends lost 6 bases at V and 1 base at J; junction bases unmatched: 4. This CDR3 is built from 15 residues. CDR3 sequence (DNA): TGTGCCAGTAGGCTGGACAGGGTGAACACCGGGGAGCTGTTTTTT. Protein: CASRLDRVNTGELFF. The full variable domain, in which reference TRBV19 and TRBJ2-2 provide the parts outside the CDR3, is DGGITQSPKYLFRKEGQNVTLSCEQNLNHDAMYWYRQDPGQGLRLIYYSQIVNDFQKGDIAEGYSVSREKKESFPLTVTSAQKNPTAFYLCASRLDRVNTGELFFGEGSRLTVL.

This clonotype occurred many times. The chain has TRBV3-1 and TRBJ1-1; 7 bases match TRBD1. The germline gives CDR1 LGHDT, CDR2 YNNKEL (reference sequence). V shed 4 bases and J 3 bases; nucleotides not matched to a gene: 5. The CDR3 has 14 amino acids. The CDR3: CASSLRQGDTEAFF. As DNA, the CDR3 is TGTGCCAGCAGCCTCCGACAGGGCGACACTGAAGCTTTCTTT.

This clonotype was counted ten times or more. This rearrangement joins TRBV6-1 to TRBJ2-7, with 8 nucleotides matching TRBD1. The length of the CDR3 is 16 residues. After removal of 3 bases from V and 2 bases from J, the junction contained 9 bases not matched to a gene. Germline CDR1 and CDR2: MNHNS and SASEGT. As DNA, the CDR3 is TGTGCCAGCAGTGAGCCCGGGACAGGTCAAACCTACGAGCAGTACTTC. As protein: CASSEPGTGQTYEQYF.

This clonotype was recorded many times. The chain recombines TRBV27 with TRBJ1-2; tentative D call: TRBD1 (5 bases). The germline V and J ends were trimmed by 2 bases and 4 bases, with 17 bases remaining between them. Germline V gene lookup returns CDR1 MNHEY and CDR2 SMNVEV (reference sequence). This CDR3 is built from 16 residues. In DNA, the CDR3 is TGTGCCAGCAGTTTAGGGGGGGGACTTTCCCCCTATGGCTACACCTTC. This encodes CASSLGGGLSPYGYTF.

Remarks on this clonotype: This could be a read error, since a much larger clone is one nucleotide away. V usage is TRBV5-1 and J usage is TRBJ1-1; no clear D gene. Per the germline V gene, CDR1 is SGHRS and CDR2 is YFSETQ. This CDR3 has 14 residues. The CDR3 nucleotides are TGCGCCAGCAGCTTTACAGATCTGAACGCTGAAGCTTTCTTT. Residues: CASSFTDLNAEAFF.

This clonotype came up many times. The chain couples TRBV7-8 to TRBJ1-1, with D uncertain. CDR3 length equals 18 residues. Germline assignment: CDR1 SGHVS and CDR2 FQNEAQ. Trimming took 1 base from V and 2 from J, leaving 20 bases between them. The CDR3 DNA sequence: TGTGCCAGCAGCTTAGATCTCTCCCCCATTTCCGTTAACACTGAAGCTTTCTTT. It encodes CASSLDLSPISVNTEAFF. The whole variable domain, remainder taken from reference TRBV7-8 and TRBJ1-1, is GAGVSQSPRYKVAKRGQDVALRCDPISGHVSLFWYQQALGQGPEFLTYFQNEAQLDKSGLPSDRFFAERPEGSVSTLKIQRTQQEDSAVYLCASSLDLSPISVNTEAFFGQGTRLTVV.

The chain couples TRBV12-3 or TRBV12-4 to TRBJ1-2, with D tentatively TRBD1 (5 bases). The CDR3 covers 13 residues. V was trimmed by 6 bases and J by 6 bases, leaving 14 bases between them. CDR3 sequence: CASSKPGTHGYTF. DNA of the CDR3: TGTGCCAGCAGCAAGCCGGGGACGCATGGCTACACCTTC.

This clonotype showed up many times. The rearrangement joins TRBV20-1 to TRBJ2-1, with 10 bases aligning to TRBD2. The germline V gene encodes CDR1 DFQATT and CDR2 SNEGSKA (reference sequence). V trimming: 3 bases; J trimming: 9 bases; junction bases outside the gene matches: 8. The CDR3 extends over 14 amino acids. CDR3 amino acids: CSARPGLAIGEQFF. In DNA, the CDR3 is TGCAGTGCTAGGCCGGGACTAGCGATTGGTGAGCAGTTCTTC.

The chain is built from TRBV7-9 and TRBJ2-3, with 9 bases matching TRBD2. Trimming took 5 bases from V and 4 from J; bases not matched to a gene: 13. Looked up from germline, CDR1 is SEHNR and CDR2 is FQNEAQ (reference sequence). The CDR3 length is 17 residues. CDR3 in amino acids: CASSQVGRGGGADTQYF. DNA of the CDR3: TGTGCCAGCAGCCAAGTAGGGCGTGGCGGGGGGGCAGATACGCAGTATTTT.

This clonotype was seen at least ten times. The genes are TRBV5-1 and TRBJ2-7, with a tentative D call TRBD1 (6 bases). Trimming left V 1 base short and J 4 bases short, with 12 bases between. From germline, CDR1 is SGHRS and CDR2 YFSETQ. The CDR3 has 14 amino acids. In nucleotides, the CDR3 is TGCGCCAGCAGCTTGAACGGCAGGGGTTACGAGCAGTACTTC. Its protein is CASSLNGRGYEQYF.

In its sample, this clonotype was seen a few times. CDR3 loop: CSFSFWGRGNTEAFF. DNA of the CDR3: TGCAGCTTCTCCTTTTGGGGGCGGGGGAACACTGAAGCTTTCTTT. The chain uses TRBV29-1 and TRBJ1-1, with D perhaps matching TRBD1 (6 bases). CDR3 size: 15 residues. The germline V gene has CDR1 SQVTM and CDR2 ANQGSEA. Trimming took 8 bases from V and 1 from J, leaving 20 bases between them.

This clonotype has more than one count but fewer than ten. This CDR3 reads CASGPLDSSPLHF. CDR3 DNA sequence: TGTGCTAGTGGCCCCTTGGACTCTTCACCCCTCCACTTT. V usage is TRBV12-5 and J usage is TRBJ1-6; D ambiguous. The CDR3 spans 13 residues. V was cut by 6 bases and J by 9 bases, with 12 bases left in between. Germline CDR1 and CDR2: LGHNT and FRNRAP.

This clonotype was picked up many times. V gene TRBV12-3 or TRBV12-4 combines with J gene TRBJ2-3, with no clear D. The CDR3 spans 12 residues. With 6 bases removed from V and 2 bases from J, the gap between germline ends came to 6 bases. In nucleotides, the CDR3 is TGTGCCAGCAGCGCAGCCACAGATACGCAGTATTTT. Amino acid sequence: CASSAATDTQYF.

This clonotype was observed a handful of times. The chain employs TRBV24-1 and TRBJ2-5; D is perhaps TRBD1 (5 bases). The V gene lost 3 bases and the J gene lost 1 base, with 11 bases spanning the gap. This CDR3 is 15 amino acids long. Germline-derived CDR1 and CDR2 are KGHDR and SFDVKD. CDR3 sequence: CATSDVTAIQETQYF. DNA of the CDR3: TGTGCCACCAGTGATGTGACAGCGATCCAAGAGACCCAGTACTTC.

This clonotype was detected ten times or more. This sequence joins TRBV12-3 or TRBV12-4 and TRBJ1-4; D possibly corresponds to TRBD1 (6 bases). The CDR3 is 14 amino acids. V was trimmed by 4 bases and J by 7 bases, leaving 13 bases between them. The CDR3 loop reads CASSSGAEAEKLFF. CDR3 sequence (DNA): TGTGCCAGCAGTTCAGGGGCGGAGGCTGAAAAACTGTTTTTT.

This clonotype was detected many times. The rearrangement links TRBV6-1 to TRBJ1-1, with D possibly TRBD1 on 6 matching bases. Germline loops: CDR1 MNHNS, CDR2 SASEGT. V gave up 3 bases and J gave up 6 bases, with 11 bases separating them. There are 13 residues in the CDR3. CDR3 DNA: TGTGCCAGCAGTGAGGCGGGGGCCGCTGAAGCTTTCTTT. It translates to CASSEAGAAEAFF.

This clonotype was picked up many times. The rearrangement joins TRBV6-9 to TRBJ2-7; TRBD2 is a possible D gene (7 bases). The germline CDR1 and CDR2 sequences are MNHGY and SVAAGI. CDR3 length: 15 residues. Trimming took 3 bases from V and 3 from J, leaving 15 bases between them. The CDR3 loop is CASSYWGGTIYEQYF. The DNA for the CDR3 is TGTGCCAGCAGTTACTGGGGGGGCACCATCTACGAGCAGTACTTC.

There are many counts of this clonotype. The rearrangement joins TRBV20-1 to TRBJ2-1; 7 nucleotides line up with TRBD1. CDR1 and CDR2 from the germline V gene are DFQATT and SNEGSKA (reference sequence). V shed 5 bases, J shed 3 bases, and the junction held 10 bases outside the gene matches. The CDR3 totals 15 residues. CDR3 DNA: TGCAGTGCTGACCACCCGGGACAGAGCTACAATGAGCAGTTCTTC. It codes for CSADHPGQSYNEQFF.

In its sample, this clonotype was seen a few times. The gene calls are TRBV20-1 and TRBJ1-1; D perhaps matches TRBD1 (5 bases). CDR3 length equals 13 residues. With 4 bases removed from V and 4 bases from J, the gap between germline ends came to 13 bases. Germline CDR1 reads DFQATT; CDR2 reads SNEGSKA (reference sequence). The CDR3 region is CSAIGAIGTEAFF. DNA for the CDR3: TGCAGTGCTATCGGGGCCATCGGCACTGAAGCTTTCTTT.

Many counts were recorded for this clonotype. The chain recombines TRBV12-3 or TRBV12-4 with TRBJ1-1; D gene uncertain. The germline V and J ends were trimmed by 6 bases and 1 base, with 12 bases remaining between them. This CDR3 is 14 amino acids long. The chain's CDR3 is CASSVENRNTEAFF. In DNA form, the CDR3 reads TGTGCCAGCAGCGTAGAGAATAGGAACACTGAAGCTTTCTTT.

J is TRBJ1-2 and V is TRBV6-1, with D perhaps TRBD1 (5 bases). CDR3 length: 13 amino acids. CDR1 and CDR2 from the germline V gene are MNHNS and SASEGT. V was clipped by 6 bases and J by 4 bases, with 12 bases between them. DNA for the CDR3: TGTGCCAGCAGCTCTCATGGGGCCTATGGCTACACCTTC. It translates to CASSSHGAYGYTF.

There are a few counts of this clonotype. This sequence joins TRBV5-5 and TRBJ1-1; D gene ambiguous. With 0 bases removed from V and 3 bases from J, the gap between germline ends came to 12 bases. CDR3 length equals 15 residues. Germline values: CDR1 SGHKS, CDR2 YYEKEE (reference sequence). Here the CDR3 reads CASSLALQIHTEAFF. Written as DNA, the CDR3 is TGTGCCAGCAGCTTGGCACTTCAGATTCACACTGAAGCTTTCTTT.

Note on this clonotype: A much larger clone sits a single nucleotide away, making a read error possible. The V call is TRBV2, the J call TRBJ2-1; 7 positions match TRBD1. In germline, CDR1 is SNHLY, CDR2 FYNNEI. This CDR3 spans 13 amino acids. Here the CDR3 DNA reads TGTGCCAGCAGCGCGGACAGGAAAGAGACCCAGCACTTC. Translating gives CASSADRKETQHF.